This TCR beta chain was profiled in a study of regulatory T cells. Study findings and constraints: Patient repertoires had restricted TRB V-J pairs and skewed V and J usage, most in Tregs. In CD3G-deficient patients, conventional CD4+ T cells were enriched for hydrophobic CDR3 residues at positions 6 and 7.

Germline V gene lookup returns CDR1 MDHEN and CDR2 SYDVKM. V shed 8 bases and J 2 bases; nucleotides not matched to a gene: 9. The CDR3 is 15 residues long. Amplification used 52 TRBV primers and 13 TRBJ primers. Libraries were prepared by immunoSEQ multiplex PCR; TCRdb keeps only in-frame clonotypes and omits some of them. Here the sample spans over 25,000 clones, 85% to 95% being singletons. Comment on this clone: Its antigen is as yet unknown.

The clonotype was recovered from a person under 35 with CD3G deficiency. The sample comprised conventional CD4+ T cells sorted from blood. The genes are TRBV28 and TRBJ2-7; 10 nucleotides agree with TRBD2. This CDR3 is CASSALAGVPYEQYF. The CDR3 DNA reads TGTGCCAGCTCCGCTCTAGCGGGAGTCCCCTACGAGCAGTACTTC.